What follows is one TCR beta chain and its context. V shed 4 bases, J shed 15 bases, and the junction held 17 bases outside the gene matches. The CDR3 spans 16 residues. Germline loops: CDR1 SGHTA, CDR2 FQGNSA. TCR beta VDJ and CDR3 were profiled, and genomic DNA was the template. TCRdb re-derived calls from the reads in MiXCR, one entry per CDR3 protein. The data hold hundreds of thousands of distinct CDR3 sequences, with just under 70% observed a single time. The sample comes from a study of CD8+CD57+ T cells in acquired aplastic anemia. Study at large: Healthy donor sequencing depth: 9.5 million to 10.8 million CD4+, under 14 million CD8+ reads.

The chain employs TRBV7-2 and TRBJ1-6, with TRBD1 matching 8 bases. Input material: sorted CD4+, CD8+, or CD8+CD57+ T cells (not recorded which) from PBMCs. This receptor was taken from a human donor in good health, serving as a control. CDR3 region: CASSSNAGQVNSLLHF. CDR3 nucleotide sequence: TGTGCCAGCAGCTCCAATGCGGGACAGGTTAATTCTCTCCTCCACTTT.